Below, one T cell receptor beta chain is given with its context. CDR3 length: 13 residues. V trimming: 1 base; J trimming: 6 bases; junction bases outside the gene matches: 0. The data belong to a study of blood T cell repertoires in COVID-19. The method was immunoSEQ multiplex PCR; TCRdb's version includes in-frame clones alone and lacks a portion of them. The table includes some 120,000 clones, around 82% detected once. The chain recombines TRBV12-3 or TRBV12-4 with TRBJ1-1; 9 bases are a match to TRBD1. Sequencing input: peripheral blood. The receptor was derived from an elderly man with active or convalescent COVID-19. CDR3 region: CASSLGQGAEAFF. The CDR3 bases are TGTGCCAGCAGTTTAGGACAGGGGGCTGAAGCTTTCTTT.